A selection of T cell receptor beta chains follows, all from one sample in a study of T cell repertoires in cytomegalovirus infection. TCRdb analysed the reads with MiXCR anew, one entry per CDR3 protein. The data contain about 320,000 distinct CDR3 sequences, roughly 9.5% of them singletons. Sequenced input: PBMCs. These receptors were obtained from a human donor in good health (CMV status not recorded). Some clones in this sample may be carry-over from other donors' samples. CDR3s include the opening cysteine and the closing phenylalanine or tryptophan. Each record gives: V gene, J gene, clone size, D gene, CDR3 DNA, CDR3 protein. The D gene is left open where the match is weak. Some rows have no size entry. The others give once, few or many, or a class for an expanded clone.

V: TRBV6-6
J: TRBJ2-1
size: few
D: TRBD2
DNA: TGTGCCAGCGCTAGGCTCCGGGAGGGGAATGAGCAGTTCTTC
CDR3: CASARLREGNEQFF

V: TRBV7-6
J: TRBJ2-1
size: .
D: TRBD2
DNA: TGTGCCAGCAGCTTAGGGGCTAGCGGGGTTGGGGGTGAGCAGTTCTTC
CDR3: CASSLGASGVGGEQFF

V: TRBV12-3/TRBV12-4
J: TRBJ1-5
size: many
D: TRBD1
DNA: TGTGCCAGCAGTTTCGGGACAGGTGACCCGAATCAGCCCCAGCATTTT
CDR3: CASSFGTGDPNQPQHF

V: TRBV28
J: TRBJ2-7
size: many
D: .
DNA: TGTGCCAGCAGCTCCAGAGCCTACGAGCAGTACTTC
CDR3: CASSSRAYEQYF

V: TRBV7-6
J: TRBJ2-5
size: .
D: TRBD2
DNA: TGTGCCAGCAGTTCTGAATTTGGGGGGGGGATTGGCCAAGAGACCCAGTACTTC
CDR3: CASSSEFGGGIGQETQYF

V: TRBV19
J: TRBJ1-6
size: few
D: TRBD1
DNA: TGTGCCAGTAGTCGATCAATCAAAGGGGGCGAATATAATTCACCCCTCCACTTT
CDR3: CASSRSIKGGEYNSPLHF

V: TRBV12-3/TRBV12-4
J: TRBJ2-1
size: .
D: .
DNA: TGTGCCAGCAGTTTGTCGGGATACCCCTACAATGAGCAGTTCTTC
CDR3: CASSLSGYPYNEQFF

V: TRBV4-3
J: TRBJ1-2
size: .
D: .
DNA: TGCGCCAGCAGCCAAGCGTCTACAGCCTATTATGGCTACACCTTC
CDR3: CASSQASTAYYGYTF

V: TRBV7-2
J: TRBJ2-3
size: many
D: .
DNA: TGTGCCAGCAGCTTATTCAGCACAGATACGCAGTATTTT
CDR3: CASSLFSTDTQYF

V: TRBV29-1
J: TRBJ2-3
size: .
D: .
DNA: TGCAGCGTTGATTCCCCTAGCACAGATACGCAGTATTTT
CDR3: CSVDSPSTDTQYF

V: TRBV20-1
J: TRBJ2-5
size: .
D: .
DNA: TGCAGTGCTAGAGATCCGCGGCAGGGATCGGGCGAGACCCAGTACTTC
CDR3: CSARDPRQGSGETQYF

V: TRBV6-1
J: TRBJ2-3
size: .
D: .
DNA: TGTGCCAGCGGTTTAGGGTATGGAGATACGCAGTATTTT
CDR3: CASGLGYGDTQYF

V: TRBV6-1
J: TRBJ1-1
size: many
D: TRBD1
DNA: TGTGCCAGCAGATCCCGGACAGGGTTGATGACTGAAGCTTTCTTT
CDR3: CASRSRTGLMTEAFF

V: TRBV3-1
J: TRBJ2-3
size: few
D: TRBD2
DNA: TGTGCCAGCAGCCAAGAGCGTCTAGCGGGAGCCACAGATACGCAGTATTTT
CDR3: CASSQERLAGATDTQYF

V: TRBV7-2
J: TRBJ1-3
size: few
D: TRBD1
DNA: TGTGCCAGCAGCTTTGGACAGGCGAGCTCTGGAAACACCATATATTTT
CDR3: CASSFGQASSGNTIYF

V: TRBV19
J: TRBJ1-1
size: .
D: .
DNA: TGTGCCAGTAGTAACGGGCAGGGATGGACTGAAGCTTTCTTT
CDR3: CASSNGQGWTEAFF

V: TRBV28
J: TRBJ1-6
size: .
D: .
DNA: TGTGCCAGCAGTTTGCCGCCCTCGGGGGGTTCACCCCTCCACTTT
CDR3: CASSLPPSGGSPLHF

V: TRBV7-2
J: TRBJ1-2
size: many
D: .
DNA: TGTGCCAGCAGCTTAGGTCCGGGCGTGCGGGGCTACACCTTC
CDR3: CASSLGPGVRGYTF

V: TRBV7-2
J: TRBJ1-2
size: many
D: TRBD1
DNA: TGTGCCAGCAGCTTGGACAGGGTCCAGGGCTACACCTTC
CDR3: CASSLDRVQGYTF

V: TRBV5-4
J: TRBJ2-1
size: .
D: TRBD1
DNA: TGTGCCAGCAGCTCGGACAGGGCCTTCGACAATGAGCAGTTCTTC
CDR3: CASSSDRAFDNEQFF

V: TRBV19
J: TRBJ2-4
size: .
D: .
DNA: TGTGCCAGTTCGGGCTTCTCGGGATATCAGTACTTC
CDR3: CASSGFSGYQYF

V: TRBV12-3/TRBV12-4
J: TRBJ2-7
size: many
D: TRBD2
DNA: TGTGCCAGCAGTCCTAGCGGCTCCTACGAGCAGTACTTC
CDR3: CASSPSGSYEQYF

V: TRBV28
J: TRBJ1-2
size: few
D: TRBD1
DNA: TGTGCCAGCAGTCCCACAGGGGTCTATGGCTACACCTTC
CDR3: CASSPTGVYGYTF

V: TRBV28
J: TRBJ2-3
size: many
D: .
DNA: TGTGCCAGCAGTTTTAGCGGTGTTAGCACAGATACGCAGTATTTT
CDR3: CASSFSGVSTDTQYF

V: TRBV20-1
J: TRBJ2-7
size: many
D: TRBD1
DNA: TGCAGTGCTAGATCCCCCCGTCGACAGGGCGTTTACGAGCAGTACTTC
CDR3: CSARSPRRQGVYEQYF

V: TRBV6-2/TRBV6-3
J: TRBJ2-5
size: many
D: .
DNA: TGTGCCAGCAGTTACAACTCGCAGGGGTGGATGGGTCAAGAGACCCAGTACTTC
CDR3: CASSYNSQGWMGQETQYF

V: TRBV29-1
J: TRBJ1-1
size: .
D: .
DNA: TGCAGCGTTGAAGCCCTTGGGGAGAACACTGAAGCTTCCTTT
CDR3: CSVEALGENTEASF

V: TRBV7-2
J: TRBJ2-1
size: .
D: .
DNA: TGTGCCAGCAAGGGGGATGGGGCTTACAATGAGCAGTTCTTC
CDR3: CASKGDGAYNEQFF

V: TRBV5-4
J: TRBJ2-1
size: few
D: TRBD2
DNA: TGTGCCAGCAGCCCGGGGGGGCCAAGAAATGAGCAGTTCTTC
CDR3: CASSPGGPRNEQFF

V: TRBV6-5
J: TRBJ1-6
size: .
D: .
DNA: TGTGCCAGCAGTTCTTCAGGGGAAGGCGGTTCACCCCTCCACTTT
CDR3: CASSSSGEGGSPLHF

V: TRBV12-3/TRBV12-4
J: TRBJ2-5
size: .
D: TRBD2
DNA: TGTGCCAGCAGATCGGCGGGGGGCCCAGAGACCCAGTACTTC
CDR3: CASRSAGGPETQYF

V: TRBV7-2
J: TRBJ1-3
size: many
D: TRBD1
DNA: TGTGCCAGCAGCCCCGGGGACAGGGGTACCATATATTTT
CDR3: CASSPGDRGTIYF

V: TRBV20-1
J: TRBJ1-1
size: few
D: TRBD1
DNA: TGCAGTGCCTTAGGGGACAGGGGGTCTTCCACTGAAGCTTTCTTT
CDR3: CSALGDRGSSTEAFF

V: TRBV10-2
J: TRBJ1-3
size: .
D: .
DNA: TGCGCCAGCAGCACGGAAGGAAACACCATATATTTT
CDR3: CASSTEGNTIYF

V: TRBV7-2
J: TRBJ2-7
size: .
D: .
DNA: TGTGCCAGCAGTTCGACACAGCTCCCAAGGGAAGAGCAGTACTTC
CDR3: CASSSTQLPREEQYF

V: TRBV7-9
J: TRBJ2-7
size: .
D: TRBD1
DNA: TGTGCCAGCAGCCCGGGACAGACCTTAATCGACGAGCAGTACTTC
CDR3: CASSPGQTLIDEQYF

V: TRBV7-2
J: TRBJ2-1
size: .
D: .
DNA: TGTGCCAGCAGCTCTCTTAATGAGCAGTTCTTC
CDR3: CASSSLNEQFF

V: TRBV20-1
J: TRBJ2-2
size: .
D: .
DNA: TGCAGTGCTAGCCCCCTAGGGGACACCGGGGAGCTGTTTTTT
CDR3: CSASPLGDTGELFF

V: TRBV12-3/TRBV12-4
J: TRBJ2-7
size: .
D: .
DNA: TGTGCCAGCAGTTTTGGGGAGATCTCGGACGAGCAGTACTTC
CDR3: CASSFGEISDEQYF

V: TRBV5-5
J: TRBJ2-1
size: many
D: TRBD2
DNA: TGTGCCAGCAGCCCCCGGACTAGCGGGTGGGCTCCCGATGAGCAGTTCTTC
CDR3: CASSPRTSGWAPDEQFF

V: TRBV28
J: TRBJ1-5
size: .
D: .
DNA: TGTGCCAGCAGTCCCCGGCGTGAGCCCCAGCATTTT
CDR3: CASSPRREPQHF

V: TRBV5-1
J: TRBJ2-7
size: many
D: TRBD1
DNA: TGCGCCAGCAGCTTGCCTACAGGGGGCGGCGAGCAGTACTTC
CDR3: CASSLPTGGGEQYF

V: TRBV7-9
J: TRBJ2-2
size: .
D: TRBD1
DNA: TGTGCCAGCAGCCCTACCCGTACAGGGGGCGGCACCGGGGAGCTGTTTTTT
CDR3: CASSPTRTGGGTGELFF